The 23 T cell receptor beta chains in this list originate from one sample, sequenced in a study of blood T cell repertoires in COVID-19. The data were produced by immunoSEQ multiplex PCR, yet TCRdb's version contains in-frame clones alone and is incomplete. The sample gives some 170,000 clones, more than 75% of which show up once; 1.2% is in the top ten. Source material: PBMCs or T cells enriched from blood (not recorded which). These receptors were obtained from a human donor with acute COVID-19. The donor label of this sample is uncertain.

CDR3 sequence reads: CASSYRGLTNEKLFF. In DNA, the CDR3 is TGTGCCAGTAGTTATCGGGGTCTAACTAATGAAAAACTGTTTTTT. The chain couples TRBV19 to TRBJ1-4; D is undetermined. Per germline, CDR1 LNHDA and CDR2 SQIVND (reference sequence). The germline V and J ends were trimmed by 5 bases and 1 base, with 11 bases remaining between them. The CDR3 is 15 amino acids.

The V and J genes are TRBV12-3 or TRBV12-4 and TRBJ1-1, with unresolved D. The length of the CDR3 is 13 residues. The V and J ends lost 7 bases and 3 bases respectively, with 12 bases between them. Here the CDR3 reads CASNRHEDTEAFF. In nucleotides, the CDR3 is TGTGCCAGCAACCGCCATGAGGACACTGAAGCTTTCTTT.

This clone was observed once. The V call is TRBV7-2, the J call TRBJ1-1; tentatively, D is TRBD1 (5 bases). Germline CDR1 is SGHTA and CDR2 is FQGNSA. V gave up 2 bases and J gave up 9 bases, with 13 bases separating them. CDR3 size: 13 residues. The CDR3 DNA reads TGTGCCAGCAGCTTACCCAGGGATACCAAAGCTTTCTTT. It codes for CASSLPRDTKAFF. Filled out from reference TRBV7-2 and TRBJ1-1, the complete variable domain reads GAGVSQSPSNKVTEKGKDVELRCDPISGHTALYWYRQSLGQGLEFLIYFQGNSAPDKSGLPSDRFSAERTGGSVSTLTIQRTQQEDSAVYLCASSLPRDTKAFFGQGTRLTVV.

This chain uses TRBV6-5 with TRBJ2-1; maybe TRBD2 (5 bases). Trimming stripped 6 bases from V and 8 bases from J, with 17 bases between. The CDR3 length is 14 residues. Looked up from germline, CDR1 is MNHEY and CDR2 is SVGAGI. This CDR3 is CASRASRLVYEQFF. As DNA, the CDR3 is TGTGCCAGCAGAGCTAGCCGGCTAGTGTATGAGCAGTTCTTC.

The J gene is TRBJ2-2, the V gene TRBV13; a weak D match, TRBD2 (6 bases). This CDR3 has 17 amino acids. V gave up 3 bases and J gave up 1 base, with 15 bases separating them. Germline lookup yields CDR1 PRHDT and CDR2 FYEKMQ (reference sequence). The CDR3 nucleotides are TGTGCCAGCAGCTTCATCAACCTCGGGGGGAACACCGGGGAGCTGTTTTTT. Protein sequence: CASSFINLGGNTGELFF.

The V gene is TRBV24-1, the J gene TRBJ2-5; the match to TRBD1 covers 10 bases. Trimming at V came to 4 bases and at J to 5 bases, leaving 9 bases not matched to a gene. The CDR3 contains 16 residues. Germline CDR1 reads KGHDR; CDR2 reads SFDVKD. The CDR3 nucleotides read TGTGCCACCAGTGACTTCCGGGACAGGGGTTCGGAGACCCAGTACTTC. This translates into CATSDFRDRGSETQYF.

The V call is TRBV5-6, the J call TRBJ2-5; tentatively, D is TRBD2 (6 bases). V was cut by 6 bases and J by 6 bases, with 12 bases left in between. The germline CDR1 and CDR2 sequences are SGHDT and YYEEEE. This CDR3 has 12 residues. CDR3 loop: CASTAGLQTQYF. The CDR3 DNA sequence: TGTGCCAGCACCGCGGGGTTGCAGACCCAGTACTTC.

The CDR3 nucleotides read TGCGCCAGCAGCTCCGGGACAGGGAATGAAAAACTGTTTTTT. Residues: CASSSGTGNEKLFF. The chain recombines TRBV5-1 with TRBJ1-4, with 9 nucleotides matching TRBD1. CDR1 is SGHRS, CDR2 YFSETQ, per germline. V gave up 3 bases and J gave up 5 bases; unmatched junction bases: 2. CDR3 length equals 14 residues.

The CDR3 spells CASSEYARGWENTEAFF. The CDR3 DNA reads TGTGCCAGCAGTGAATACGCCAGGGGTTGGGAGAACACTGAAGCTTTCTTT. The chain recombines TRBV25-1 with TRBJ1-1; possibly TRBD1 for D (6 bases). V shed 0 bases and J shed 1 base, with 15 bases lying between them. Germline values: CDR1 MGHDK, CDR2 SYGVNS. This CDR3 has 17 amino acids.

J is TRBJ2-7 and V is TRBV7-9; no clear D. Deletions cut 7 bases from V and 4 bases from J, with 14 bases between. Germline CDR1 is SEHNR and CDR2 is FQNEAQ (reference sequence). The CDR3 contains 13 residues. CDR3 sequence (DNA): TGTGCCAGCACCGACCTCAGGATGTACGAGCAGTACTTC. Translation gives CASTDLRMYEQYF.

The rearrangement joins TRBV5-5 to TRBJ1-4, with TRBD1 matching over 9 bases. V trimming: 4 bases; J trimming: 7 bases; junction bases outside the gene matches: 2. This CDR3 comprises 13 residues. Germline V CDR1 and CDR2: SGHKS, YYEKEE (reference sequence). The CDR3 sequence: CASSVDRGEKLFF. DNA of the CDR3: TGTGCCAGCAGCGTGGACAGGGGTGAAAAACTGTTTTTT.

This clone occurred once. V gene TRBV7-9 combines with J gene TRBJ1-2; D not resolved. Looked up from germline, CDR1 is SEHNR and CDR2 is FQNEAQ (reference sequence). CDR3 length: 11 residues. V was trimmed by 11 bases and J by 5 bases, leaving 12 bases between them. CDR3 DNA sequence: TGTGCCGGAACAGCAAATTATGGCTACACCTTC. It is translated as CAGTANYGYTF.

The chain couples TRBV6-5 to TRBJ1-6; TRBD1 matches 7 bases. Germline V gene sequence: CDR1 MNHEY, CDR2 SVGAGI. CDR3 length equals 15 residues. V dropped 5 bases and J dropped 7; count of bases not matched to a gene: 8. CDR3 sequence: CASSTPGQTNSPLHF. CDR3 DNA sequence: TGTGCCAGCAGTACACCGGGACAGACCAATTCACCCCTCCACTTT.

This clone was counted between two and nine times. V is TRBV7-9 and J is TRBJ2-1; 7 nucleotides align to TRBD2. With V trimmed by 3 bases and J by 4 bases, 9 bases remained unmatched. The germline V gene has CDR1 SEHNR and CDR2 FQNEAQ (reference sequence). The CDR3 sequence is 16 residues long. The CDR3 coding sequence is TGTGCCAGCAGCTTCCCTCCGGGTAGCGGGTACAATGAGCAGTTCTTC. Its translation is CASSFPPGSGYNEQFF.

CDR3 bases: TGTGCCAGCAGTTCCTCCGGGACAAGTCATTCCACCTTC. Residues: CASSSSGTSHSTF. The chain carries TRBV27 and TRBJ1-2; tentatively, D is TRBD1 (6 bases). The CDR3 runs 13 residues. V was shortened by 4 bases and J by 13 bases, with 19 bases between the two germline ends. The germline V gene encodes CDR1 MNHEY and CDR2 SMNVEV (reference sequence).

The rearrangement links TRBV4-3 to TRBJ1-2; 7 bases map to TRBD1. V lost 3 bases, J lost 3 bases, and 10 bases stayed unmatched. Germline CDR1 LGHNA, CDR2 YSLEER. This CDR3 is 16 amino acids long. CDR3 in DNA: TGCGCCAGCAGCCACGTTCGACAGGGCCCTGACTATGGCTACACCTTC. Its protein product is CASSHVRQGPDYGYTF.

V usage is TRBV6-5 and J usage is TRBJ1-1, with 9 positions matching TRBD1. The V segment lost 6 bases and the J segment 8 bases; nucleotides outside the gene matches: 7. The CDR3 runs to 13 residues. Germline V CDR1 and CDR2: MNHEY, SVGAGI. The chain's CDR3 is CASRYRTGVEAFF. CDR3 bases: TGTGCCAGCAGGTACCGGACAGGGGTCGAAGCTTTCTTT.

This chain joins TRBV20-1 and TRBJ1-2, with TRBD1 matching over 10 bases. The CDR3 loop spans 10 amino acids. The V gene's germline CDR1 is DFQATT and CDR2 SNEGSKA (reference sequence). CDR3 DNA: TGCAGGACAGGGGGCACATACCACACCTTC. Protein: CRTGGTYHTF.

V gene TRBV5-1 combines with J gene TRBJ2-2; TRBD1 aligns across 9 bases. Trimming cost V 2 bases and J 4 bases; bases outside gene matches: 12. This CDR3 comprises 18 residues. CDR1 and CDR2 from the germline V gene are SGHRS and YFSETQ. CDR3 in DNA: TGCGCCAGCAGCTTCGATCTCGGACAGGGGATTAGCACCGGGGAGCTGTTTTTT. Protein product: CASSFDLGQGISTGELFF.

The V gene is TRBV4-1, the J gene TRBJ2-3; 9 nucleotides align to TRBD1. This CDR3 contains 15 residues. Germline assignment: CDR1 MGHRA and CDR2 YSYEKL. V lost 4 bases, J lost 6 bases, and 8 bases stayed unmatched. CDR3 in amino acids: CASSLRTGVMDTQYF. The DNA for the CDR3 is TGCGCCAGCAGCCTCCGGACAGGGGTCATGGATACGCAGTATTTT.

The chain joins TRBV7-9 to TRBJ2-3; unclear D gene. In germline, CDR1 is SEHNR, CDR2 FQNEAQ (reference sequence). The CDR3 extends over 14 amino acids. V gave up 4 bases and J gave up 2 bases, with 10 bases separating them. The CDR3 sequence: CASSSQALTDTQYF. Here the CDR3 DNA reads TGTGCCAGCAGCTCCCAGGCCCTCACAGATACGCAGTATTTT.

CDR3 protein: CASSPRGASNEKLFF. The DNA of the CDR3 is TGTGCCAGCAGCCCCAGGGGAGCCTCTAATGAAAAACTGTTTTTT. The J gene is TRBJ1-4, the V gene TRBV13; D perhaps matches TRBD1 (6 bases). Deletions cut 5 bases from V and 3 bases from J, with 13 bases between. The CDR3 is 15 amino acids. Germline values: CDR1 PRHDT, CDR2 FYEKMQ (reference sequence).

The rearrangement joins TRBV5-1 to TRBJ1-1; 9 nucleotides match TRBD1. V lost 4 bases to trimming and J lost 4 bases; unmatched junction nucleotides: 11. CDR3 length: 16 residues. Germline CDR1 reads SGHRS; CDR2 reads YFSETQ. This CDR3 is CASSRVIGQGFTEAFF. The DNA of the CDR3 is TGCGCCAGCAGCCGCGTAATCGGACAGGGGTTCACTGAAGCTTTCTTT.